The 4 T cell receptor beta chains below come from one sample, sequenced in a study of post-analysis software for immune sequencing data (dated by TCRdb to the mid-2010s). Library creation used PCR. Data came from an Illumina HiSeq 2500. To reduce PCR and sequencing biases, unique molecular identifiers were built into the TCR beta cDNA libraries. TCRdb reanalyzed the raw reads on its own, using fastp at Q25 for trimming and MiXCR for clone calling, and kept in-frame beta chains. For every CDR3 protein sequence, its rows merge into one entry that carries the most common genes and DNA. For this sample there are about 460,000 distinct CDR3 sequences; 40% to 55% appear just once. The ten largest clones represent 9% to 13% of the sample. No antigens are known for them. Summary of the overall study and its limitations: Patients showed significantly higher frequencies than controls for roughly five TRBV segments, among them TRBV5-6, TRBV5-1 and TRBV20-1.

Sequenced material: blood. All receptors come from a girl between 5 and 17 years old with multiple sclerosis.

This clonotype has a single count. The J gene is TRBJ2-5, the V gene TRBV12-3 or TRBV12-4; 9 bases map to TRBD1. J lost 4 bases, V lost 7 bases, and 7 bases had no gene match. The CDR3 length is 14 residues. CDR3 nucleotide sequence: TGTGCCAGCATGCCGGGACAGGGAGGAGAGACCCAGTACTTC. Amino acids: CASMPGQGGETQYF.

This clonotype occurred a few times. V is TRBV12-3 or TRBV12-4 and J is TRBJ1-5; 7 bases line up with TRBD1. After removal of 6 bases from V and 6 bases from J, the junction contained 8 bases not matched to a gene. This CDR3 spans 14 amino acids. The CDR3 coding sequence is TGTGCCAGCAGCATGGACAGGTCGAGTCAGCCCCAGCATTTT. This codes for CASSMDRSSQPQHF.

This chain uses TRBV12-3 or TRBV12-4 with TRBJ2-5, with D tentatively TRBD1 or TRBD2 (5 bases each). Trimming stripped 6 bases from V and 7 bases from J, with 18 bases between. This CDR3 contains 14 residues. In DNA, the CDR3 is TGTGCCAGCAGCCGAGGGACCCCGCTCCTGACCCAGTACTTC. This translates into CASSRGTPLLTQYF.

This clonotype was recorded once. The genes are TRBV20-1 and TRBJ2-1, with TRBD1 identical over 7 bases. V shed 4 bases and J 5 bases; nucleotides not matched to a gene: 11. Germline V gene sequence: CDR1 DFQATT, CDR2 SNEGSKA (reference sequence). The CDR3 totals 15 residues. The CDR3 coding sequence is TGCAGTGCTATAAATCACGGGACAGCAGACAATGAGCAGTTCTTC. It specifies CSAINHGTADNEQFF.